This T cell receptor beta chain was recorded in a study of T cells in localized non-small cell lung cancer. Study-level results: The study detected a median roughly 57 of the top 100 tumor clones in adjacent lung. Uninvolved adjacent lung had more T cell clonality than any other tissue, topping tumor. Because only a single region of the tumor was sequenced, heterogeneity remains possible.

As regards this clone: Its antigen is still unknown.

In germline, CDR1 is SGHAT, CDR2 FQNNGV. CDR3 length: 15 amino acids. With 5 bases clipped from V and 4 bases from J, the junction kept 8 bases outside the gene matches. The table came from immunoSEQ multiplex PCR; TCRdb's copy has only in-frame clones and leaves some out. This repertoire shows 20,000 to 30,000 clones, under 95% found once; its top ten account for about 16%. The sequence was obtained from a man between 35 and 75 years old with stage III squamous cell lung carcinoma. The chain couples TRBV11-2 to TRBJ2-1; 7 bases are a match to TRBD1. Sequenced material: peripheral blood, taken before any cancer treatment. This CDR3 reads CASSGLTGTYNEQFF. The CDR3 DNA sequence: TGTGCCAGCAGCGGTTTGACAGGGACATACAATGAGCAGTTCTTC. Full variable domain (outside the CDR3, taken from reference TRBV11-2 and TRBJ2-1): EAGVAQSPRYKIIEKRQSVAFWCNPISGHATLYWYQQILGQGPKLLIQFQNNGVVDDSQLPKDRFSAERLKGVDSTLKIQPAKLEDSAVYLCASSGLTGTYNEQFFGPGTRLTVL.